This T cell receptor beta chain was identified during a study of T cell responses to AZD1222 COVID-19 vaccine. The CDR3 spans 15 residues. The V end lost 1 base, the J end lost 7 bases, and 11 bases lay between the germline ends. The germline gives CDR1 SGHNT, CDR2 YENEEA. Assay used: immunoSEQ multiplex PCR; TCRdb lists only in-frame clones, some missing. The data hold about 120,000 clones, with 70% to 90% observed a single time. The V gene is TRBV11-3, the J gene TRBJ1-6; maybe TRBD1 (5 bases). The sequence was obtained from an adult in good health. The material sequenced was peripheral blood, taken on day 0 of AZD1222 vaccination. CDR3 DNA sequence: TGTGCCAGCAGCTTAGGCAGGGTCGAGAATTCACCCCTCCACTTT. As protein: CASSLGRVENSPLHF.